Below, one TCR beta chain is given with its context. Its antigen remains unidentified. V was pared by 5 bases and J by 7 bases, with 8 bases of the junction left unmatched. Germline V gene data show CDR1 as SQVTM and CDR2 as ANQGSEA. CDR3 size: 13 residues. The data belong to a study of cytotoxic CD8 clonotypes in ibrutinib-treated CLL. Study details: For this cohort, patients were roughly 10 relapsed/refractory and about 16 treatment-naive, while roughly 17 were IGHV unmutated. Response samples were taken after a median roughly 13 months of treatment, range 6 to 36.

Data came from immunoSEQ multiplex PCR; TCRdb stores just in-frame clones and leaves some out. The table has fewer than 300,000 clones, approximately 76% seen once; the top ten hold about 5.7%. Regarding the study as a whole: T-cell clonality at baseline went above that of age-matched healthy donors and rose and fell with circulating CD8+ T-cell counts.

Libraries of TCR beta were made from 1.5 to 2 micrograms of genomic DNA that came from cryopreserved PBMCs. This clonotype was obtained from a human donor with chronic lymphocytic leukemia. The chain links TRBV29-1 to TRBJ1-2; 9 nucleotides match TRBD1. The source material was PBMCs, sampled at disease progression, from a patient treated with ibrutinib. DNA of the CDR3: TGCAGCGTTTCGGACAGGGGCGAGTCTGGCTACACCTTC. Encoded protein: CSVSDRGESGYTF.